This T cell receptor (beta chain) was sequenced during a study of T cells in Graves' hyperthyroidism and ophthalmopathy. About 10 ml of fresh peripheral blood supplied the PBMCs. The CDR3 has 15 amino acids. Losses at the gene ends were 5 bases for V and 0 bases for J; bases not matched to a gene: 5. Looked up from germline, CDR1 is MDHEN and CDR2 is SYDVKM. Regions amplified from RNA transcripts were the TCR beta CDR3 regions. First-round RT-PCR targeting the TCR CDR3 was performed with the HTBI primer set. Via MiXCR, TCRdb re-called the multiplex PCR reads, giving one row per CDR3 protein. The sample includes hundreds of thousands of distinct CDR3 sequences, 14% seen only once; the top ten take 10%. This clonotype was observed many times.

Source material: blood. The receptor was derived from a woman in her late teens or twenties with Graves' hyperthyroidism. The chain carries TRBV28 and TRBJ2-3, with TRBD1 identical over 7 bases. The CDR3 coding sequence is TGTGCCAGCAGTCAGACAGGGCCTAGCACAGATACGCAGTATTTT. Translation gives CASSQTGPSTDTQYF.